A single sample gave rise to the 10 T cell receptor beta chains below, sequenced in a study of T cell responses to AZD1222 COVID-19 vaccine. Measured with immunoSEQ multiplex PCR; TCRdb has only the in-frame clones, and not every one. The sample shows approximately 88,000 clones, 85% to 90% of them seen only once. The source material was peripheral blood, sampled 28 days after the second AZD1222 dose. These receptors originate from an adult who received the AZD1222 COVID-19 vaccine.

The chain recombines TRBV6-5 with TRBJ2-4; TRBD1 might be the D (7 bases). CDR3 length equals 15 residues. Germline CDR1 reads MNHEY; CDR2 reads SVGAGI. V gave up 4 bases and J gave up 8 bases, with 18 bases separating them. The CDR3 region has the DNA TGTGCCAGCAGTTCGCCCTACAGGGGCGGGGACATTCAGTACTTC. Protein product: CASSSPYRGGDIQYF.

This chain connects TRBV7-8 to TRBJ1-2, with unresolved D. Trimming removed 0 bases at V and 5 bases at J, with 10 bases between. The CDR3 sequence is 14 residues long. The germline V gene has CDR1 SGHVS and CDR2 FQNEAQ. CDR3 residues: CASSLAGSPYGYTF. The CDR3 DNA is TGTGCCAGCAGCTTAGCCGGGTCCCCATATGGCTACACCTTC. Looking up the rest from reference TRBV7-8 and TRBJ1-2 gives the full variable domain: GAGVSQSPRYKVAKRGQDVALRCDPISGHVSLFWYQQALGQGPEFLTYFQNEAQLDKSGLPSDRFFAERPEGSVSTLKIQRTQQEDSAVYLCASSLAGSPYGYTFGSGTRLTVV.

The V and J genes are TRBV6-5 and TRBJ2-1; D uncertain. Looked up from germline, CDR1 is MNHEY and CDR2 is SVGAGI. Trimming took 6 bases from V and 2 from J, leaving 14 bases between them. CDR3 size: 15 residues. The CDR3 coding sequence is TGTGCCAGCAGGAACAGTCTCCGGGCCTACAATGAGCAGTTCTTC. This codes for CASRNSLRAYNEQFF.

This chain links TRBV2 with TRBJ1-1; 12 bases map to TRBD1. The germline V gene encodes CDR1 SNHLY and CDR2 FYNNEI. The CDR3 has 15 residues. The J segment lost 5 bases and the V segment lost 7 bases, leaving 8 bases of the junction unmatched. This chain's CDR3 is CASNNRDRGRTEAFF. The DNA of the CDR3 is TGTGCCAGCAATAACCGGGACAGGGGGCGAACTGAAGCTTTCTTT.

The chain employs TRBV7-2 and TRBJ2-3, with 9 bases fitting TRBD2. The CDR3 is 16 amino acids. V lost 2 bases to trimming and J lost 5 bases; unmatched junction nucleotides: 8. Germline loops: CDR1 SGHTA, CDR2 FQGNSA. The CDR3 spells CASSLWAGGLGDTQYF. CDR3 in DNA: TGTGCCAGCAGCTTATGGGCGGGGGGGCTTGGAGATACGCAGTATTTT.

This clone is a singleton in its sample. The DNA for the CDR3 is TGTGCCACCAGTGATTCCGGGACAGGGACCAATGAGCAGTTCTTC. It codes for CATSDSGTGTNEQFF. The chain carries TRBV24-1 and TRBJ2-1, with 9 bases that match TRBD1. J was trimmed by 6 bases and V by 2 bases; bases with no gene match: 4. This CDR3 region has 15 residues. Germline lookup yields CDR1 KGHDR and CDR2 SFDVKD.

Only one count was recorded for this clone. The chain uses TRBV5-1 and TRBJ1-2, with a weak D call TRBD1 (6 bases). V lost 4 bases and J lost 4, with 11 bases in between. CDR1 is SGHRS, CDR2 YFSETQ, per germline. This CDR3 has 13 residues. The DNA for the CDR3 is TGCGCCAGCAGCGAAGGACAGCCCTATGGCTACACCTTC. Translation: CASSEGQPYGYTF.

The chain combines TRBV11-2 with TRBJ1-1; D remains ambiguous. CDR3 length: 14 amino acids. V was trimmed by 6 bases and J by 3 bases, leaving 14 bases between them. The germline V gene has CDR1 SGHAT and CDR2 FQNNGV. CDR3 DNA sequence: TGTGCCAGCAGTAGGACGGATTTGTACACTGAAGCTTTCTTT. Residues: CASSRTDLYTEAFF.

This chain connects TRBV7-2 to TRBJ1-4; 7 nucleotides line up with TRBD1. With V trimmed by 5 bases and J by 8 bases, 8 bases remained unmatched. The CDR3 loop spans 14 amino acids. Germline V lookup: CDR1 SGHTA, CDR2 FQGNSA. The CDR3 DNA reads TGTGCCAGCAGCCCGCGGGACAGAGTAGAAAAACTGTTTTTT. Translation: CASSPRDRVEKLFF.

In nucleotides, the CDR3 is TGTGCCAGCAGCCCGGGACAGGGGGACTATGGCTACACCTTC. Translating gives CASSPGQGDYGYTF. V and J are TRBV7-3 and TRBJ1-2; 11 bases are a match to TRBD1. Trimming at V came to 5 bases and at J to 3 bases, leaving 2 bases not matched to a gene. The CDR3 has 14 amino acids. The V gene's germline CDR1 is SGHTA and CDR2 FQGTGA.